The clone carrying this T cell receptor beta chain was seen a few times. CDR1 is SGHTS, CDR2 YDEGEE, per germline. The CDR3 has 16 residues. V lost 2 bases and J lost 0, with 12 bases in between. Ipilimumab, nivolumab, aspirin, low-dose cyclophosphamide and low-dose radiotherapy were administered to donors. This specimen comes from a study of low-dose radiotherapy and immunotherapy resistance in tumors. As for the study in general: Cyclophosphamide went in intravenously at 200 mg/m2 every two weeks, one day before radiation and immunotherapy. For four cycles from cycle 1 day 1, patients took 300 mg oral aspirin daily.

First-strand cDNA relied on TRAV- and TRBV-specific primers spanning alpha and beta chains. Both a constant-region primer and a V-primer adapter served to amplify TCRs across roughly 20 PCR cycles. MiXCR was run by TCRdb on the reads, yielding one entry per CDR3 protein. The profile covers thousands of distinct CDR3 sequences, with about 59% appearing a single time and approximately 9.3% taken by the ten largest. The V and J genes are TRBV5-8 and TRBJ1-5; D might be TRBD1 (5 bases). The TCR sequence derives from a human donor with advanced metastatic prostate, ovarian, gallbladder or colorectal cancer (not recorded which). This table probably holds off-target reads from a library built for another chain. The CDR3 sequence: CASSFMPGNSNQPQHF. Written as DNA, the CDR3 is TGTGCCAGCAGCTTCATGCCAGGGAATAGCAATCAGCCCCAGCATTTT.